The entry below describes one T cell receptor beta chain. There is no known antigen for this receptor. Per-base qualities were not stored, and no clone one base away is much larger. This record comes from a study of beta chain features in type 1 diabetes (dated by TCRdb to about 2018). The study in broad terms: Mean age, gender distribution, total cell number and subset yield did not differ between patients and healthy donors. A total of 90 million to 140 million sorted cells were examined across all samples, and RNA yield correlated strongly with the number of cells per subset. The study compared TCRB repertoires of sorted circulating CD4+ T cell subsets between recently diagnosed type 1 diabetes patients and matched healthy donors. Regulatory and stem cell-like memory subsets were obtained from only 8 patients and about eight healthy donors, while naive and central memory subsets were obtained from all 28 donors. Here is what the overall study found, with its caveats: PCR may preferentially amplify shorter templates, but because patient and control samples were amplified and corrected together, any resulting skew would affect both groups equally. Naive, central memory and regulatory TCRB repertoires appeared to be more alike among patients than among healthy donors. At VDJ recombination sites, patients with type 1 diabetes made fewer insertions and deleted more nucleotides, a pattern implying thymic rearrangement abnormalities. In all four CD4+ subsets, TCRB CDR3 length was moderately but significantly shorter in type 1 diabetes patients. Because cDNA was sequenced instead of genomic DNA, highly expressing activated cells could be over-represented, though the groups showed no difference in activation or CD3 levels. HLA sub-analyses involved small numbers of individuals, so any influence of HLA type on TCRB rearrangement remained unresolved.

V drops 2 bases and J drops 4 bases, leaving 15 bases in between. The germline V gene gives CDR1 as SGHRS and CDR2 as YFSETQ. The CDR3 has 15 amino acids, counting the end cysteine and phenylalanine. This entry keeps only the CDR3 DNA: 45 bases, framed from base 1. From each donor, a single peripheral blood sample of approximately 120 mL on average was drawn into heparinised tubes. Using a panel that included CD45RO, CCR7, CD25, CD127, CD95 and CD27, naive, central memory, regulatory and stem cell-like memory CD4+ T cells were sorted on a BD FACSAria II. A purity above 95% was achieved for all sorted populations. PBMCs were isolated right away by Lymphoprep density gradient centrifugation and were stained directly, without culture. Samples were stained and sorted in pairs, with one healthy donor and one patient per experiment, so that batch effects were minimized. All of the isolated RNA was reverse transcribed with the High Capacity cDNA Reverse Transcription Kit, so expressed TCRB transcripts were sequenced. Deep immunoSEQ sequencing was applied to naive, central memory and regulatory T cell samples, giving an average of approximately 4 million total reads per sample. Sorted cells were lysed in RLT buffer and RNA was extracted with DNase-treated RNeasy Micro or Mini kits, depending on cell number. Each cell subset was processed on its own to prevent cross-contamination, while patient and healthy donor samples were processed together. Using the immunoSEQ multiplex PCR, TCRB sequences were amplified from cDNA into 87-bp fragments spanning the CDR3 region. Amplicons were sequenced on the Illumina HiSeq platform. The source study handled its data this way. PCR bias was computationally corrected using synthetic template baselines, reads within Hamming distance 2 were collapsed, and singletons that could not be merged were discarded. Reads were aligned against IMGT to assign V, D and J genes, CDR3 length and insertions or deletions at six rearrangement sites. Within each subset, clonotype counts were normalized to sorted cell number, after which true diversity and Gini coefficients were computed with the tcR R package. The overlap coefficient, calculated on TCRB nucleotide sequences, was used to quantify repertoire sharing. What TCRdb holds here is the immuneACCESS table cut down to in-frame rearrangements. Part of the clones is not present; checked against another copy, under half of the missing clones reflect an unresolved V gene, and the others are unexplained. The D gene and trimming were derived from the DNA, and the V and J assignments and clone size from that table. The sample table lists approximately 170,000 clones, roughly 7.1% of them with a count of one. Approximately 1% of the sample belongs to the ten largest clones.

The TCR was taken from a woman between 35 and 50 years old with type 1 diabetes. Sequences were obtained from central memory CD4+ T cells from blood. The rearranged segments are TRBV5-1 and TRBJ1-2; no confident D gene assignment can be made. The DNA reads TGCGCCAGCAGCTTCAGCGGTGCAGGACGCTATGGCTACACCTTC. It translates as CASSFSGAGRYGYTF.